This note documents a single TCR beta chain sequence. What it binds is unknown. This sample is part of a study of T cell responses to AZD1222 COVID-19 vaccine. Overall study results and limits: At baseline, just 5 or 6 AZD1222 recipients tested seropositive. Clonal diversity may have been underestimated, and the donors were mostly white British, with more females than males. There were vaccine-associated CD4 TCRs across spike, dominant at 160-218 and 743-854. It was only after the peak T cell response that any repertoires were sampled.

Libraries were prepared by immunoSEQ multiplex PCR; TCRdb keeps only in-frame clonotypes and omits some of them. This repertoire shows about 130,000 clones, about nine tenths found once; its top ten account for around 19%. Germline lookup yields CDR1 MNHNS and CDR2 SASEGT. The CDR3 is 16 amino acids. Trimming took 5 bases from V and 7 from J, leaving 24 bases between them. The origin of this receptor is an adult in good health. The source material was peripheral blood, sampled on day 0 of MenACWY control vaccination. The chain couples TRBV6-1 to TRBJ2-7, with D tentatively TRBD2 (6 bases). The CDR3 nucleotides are TGTGCCAGCAGTAAAGACCTCGGACGGTCCGGAGGGGAGCAGTACTTC. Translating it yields CASSKDLGRSGGEQYF.